The clone carrying this T cell receptor beta chain was counted a few times. No antigen is known for it. Gene names and germline refer to mouse. The read terminates 4 residues before the CDR3 end, so the remaining end is supplied by the germline J gene. Other DNA sequences from this sample encode an identical CDR3 as well. The V segment lost 1 base and the J segment 0 bases; nucleotides outside the gene matches: 0. This CDR3 is 15 amino acids long. Germline CDR1 is GKSSPN and CDR2 is SITVG. Extracted from the samples, RNA was reverse transcribed into cDNA to serve as the sequencing template. This table comes from immunoSEQ multiplex PCR, and its TCRdb copy is limited to in-frame clones, with some not included. The sample presents approximately 300,000 clones, none singletons. The data derive from a study of CD8+ T cells in alopecia areata. Across the study: Recipients were roughly 6-11-week-old female C3H/HeJ mice grafted with skin from approximately 6-13-month-old C3H/HeJ donors with spontaneous alopecia. Regarding the study as a whole: Lesional scalp exceeded normal scalp in clonality, especially in alopecia totalis/universalis. In scalp samples, resident alphabeta T cells of normal skin are also sequenced. Mouse data revealed clearer TCR sharing than patient data did, a gap possibly tied to HLA.

Scientists pooled cutaneous lymph node cells and sorted them on CD4, CD8alpha, NKG2D, NKG2ACE and other markers. This TCR came from a C3H/HeJ mouse with alopecia areata. This strain has MHC haplotype H2-k. The sequenced sample consisted of CD4+ T cells sorted from a lymph node. The chain is built from TRBV31 and TRBJ2-2; 9 bases align to TRBD2. CDR3 bases read: TGTGCCTGGAGTCGACTGGGGGCAAACACCGGG. It encodes CAWSRLGANTG. The CDR3 in full is CAWSRLGANTGQLYF. Full variable domain (remainder filled in from reference TRBV31 and TRBJ2-2): AQTIHQWPVAEIKAVGSPLSLGCTIKGKSSPNLYWYWQATGGTLQQLFYSITVGQVESVVQLNLSASRPKDDQFILSTEKLLLSHSGFYLCAWSRLGANTGQLYFGEGSKLTVL.